This record looks at one TCR beta chain sequence and its context. The antigen is not known. The CDR3 loop spans 14 amino acids. Germline CDR1 SNHLY, CDR2 FYNNEI. The trim removed 7 bases at V and 8 bases at J, leaving 13 bases unmatched. This entry belongs to a study of CD8 T cells in ankylosing spondylitis. Study-wide points: Disease-linked clones were found to be CD8+ and relatively rare in peripheral blood. Researchers reportedly found disease-linked clones significantly enriched in matched ankylosing spondylitis synovial fluid. Reactive arthritis synovial fluid and blood were previously reported to contain some motif variants. A TCR beta motif of fewer than 10 highly homologous variants seemed to mark ankylosing spondylitis blood.

Libraries of TCR beta came from quantitative 5'-RACE with molecular barcodes. TCRdb re-called the 5' RACE reads through MiXCR, storing one row per CDR3 protein. The sample lists roughly 220,000 distinct CDR3 sequences; 15% to 20% were seen once. V usage is TRBV2 and J usage is TRBJ1-1; TRBD1 aligns across 7 bases. The source is a male donor with ankylosing spondylitis. Sequences were obtained from blood, either unsorted or a sorted T cell fraction (not recorded which). The DNA of the CDR3 is TGTGCCAGCACCGGGACAGTCGGGCAGGGCGAAGCTTTCTTT. Protein sequence: CASTGTVGQGEAFF.